The 5 T cell receptor beta chains in this list originate from one sample, sequenced in a study of human T cells and chemical hapten exposure. TCRdb re-called the RACE reads through MiXCR, storing one row per CDR3 protein. The sample contains about 69,000 distinct CDR3 sequences, 10% of which appear only once. Time point in this sample: patch test 2, 6 weeks after DPC sensitization. Treatment noted: therapeutic diphenylcyclopropenone sensitization with weekly scalp DPC. Here the sequenced sample was whole blood, taken in connection with sensitization to the hapten diphenylcyclopropenone (DPC). The receptors were gathered from a woman in her forties or fifties with alopecia areata. Some clones in this sample may be carry-over from other donors' samples.

This clonotype was found many times. The chain is built from TRBV20-1 and TRBJ2-7; D is possibly TRBD1 (6 bases). Germline CDR1 is DFQATT and CDR2 is SNEGSKA (reference sequence). V was shortened by 4 bases and J by 0 bases, with 16 bases between the two germline ends. The CDR3 contains 15 residues. The CDR3 bases are TGCAGTGCTATTAACAGGGCAATAGGCTCCTACGAGCAGTACTTC. It encodes CSAINRAIGSYEQYF.

Many counts were recorded for this clonotype. The rearrangement joins TRBV30 to TRBJ1-3; D is ambiguous. Germline CDR1 reads GTSNPN; CDR2 reads SVGIG (reference sequence). The CDR3 sequence is 13 residues long. V was cut by 0 bases and J by 0 bases, with 3 bases left in between. Here the CDR3 DNA reads TGTGCCTGGAGTGTAAGCTCTGGAAACACCATATATTTT. This gives the protein CAWSVSSGNTIYF.

This clonotype was counted between two and nine times. V usage is TRBV12-3 or TRBV12-4 and J usage is TRBJ1-3, with D possibly being TRBD1 (5 bases). Trimming took off 10 bases at V and 1 base at J, with 14 bases between the two ends. The length of the CDR3 is 14 residues. The CDR3 loop reads CANRWGKSGNTIYF. The CDR3 DNA is TGTGCCAATCGGTGGGGGAAATCTGGAAACACCATATATTTT.

This clonotype was seen more than once but under ten times. J is TRBJ2-2 and V is TRBV7-6, with D uncertain. The CDR3 spans 13 residues. The ends were cut back, 5 bases at V and 5 bases at J, with 9 bases in the middle. Germline CDR1 is SGHVS and CDR2 is FNYEAQ. The CDR3 nucleotides read TGTGCCAGCAGCGGTCGATGGACCGGGGAGCTGTTTTTT. Amino acids: CASSGRWTGELFF. The full variable domain, with the rest looked up from reference TRBV7-6 and TRBJ2-2, is GAGVSQSPRYKVTKRGQDVALRCDPISGHVSLYWYRQALGQGPEFLTYFNYEAQQDKSGLPNDRFSAERPEGSISTLTIQRTEQRDSAMYRCASSGRWTGELFFGEGSRLTVL.

In regard to this clonotype: At one boundary the junction diverges from the germline segment, which might be a read error. The chain has TRBV20-1 and TRBJ2-1, with 12 positions matching TRBD2. The CDR3 has 15 amino acids. Germline assignment: CDR1 DFQATT and CDR2 SNEGSKA (reference sequence). The CDR3 region is CNASRTSGMLGEQFF. CDR3 DNA: TGCAATGCTTCGCGGACTAGCGGGATGTTGGGTGAGCAGTTCTTC.